The rows below give T cell receptor beta chains drawn from one sample of a study of blood T cell repertoires in COVID-19. TCRdb keeps only in-frame clones here, not all; method: immunoSEQ multiplex PCR. In the table there are about 210,000 clones, approximately 80% of which are singletons. Source material: PBMCs or T cells enriched from blood (not recorded which). These receptors all stem from a woman aged 45-60 years with acute COVID-19. The CDR3 runs from the conserved cysteine through the conserved F or W. The D gene is left open where the match is weak. Size tells how often a clone was seen (once, few, many) or the class of an expanded clone, and some rows leave it out.

v_gene	abundance	d_gene	j_gene	CDR3nt	CDR3aa
TRBV20-1	.	.	TRBJ1-3	TGCAGTGCTAGTACAGCTGGAAACACCATATATTTT	CSASTAGNTIYF
TRBV19	few	TRBD2	TRBJ2-7	TGTGCCAGTAGTTTCCTAGCGGGGGGACTTTACGAGCAGTACTTC	CASSFLAGGLYEQYF
TRBV11-2	.	.	TRBJ1-2	TGTGCCAGCAGCCCCAGGACTCGTGCTAACTATGGCTACACCTTC	CASSPRTRANYGYTF
TRBV29-1	.	TRBD1	TRBJ1-2	TGCAGCGTTGCGAAATTGGGACAGGGGAACTATGGCTACACCTTC	CSVAKLGQGNYGYTF
TRBV12-3/TRBV12-4	.	TRBD1	TRBJ1-4	TGTGCCACCCAGGGGGCAACTAATGAAAAACTGTTTTTT	CATQGATNEKLFF
TRBV6-2/TRBV6-3	.	.	TRBJ1-2	TGTGCCAGCAGTTACCGGGACTATGATGGCTACACCTTC	CASSYRDYDGYTF
TRBV6-2/TRBV6-3	.	.	TRBJ1-5	TGTGCCAGCAGTTCCCCCAGTGGGGGGGGAGGACAGCCCCAGCATTTT	CASSSPSGGGGQPQHF
TRBV7-9	.	TRBD1	TRBJ1-4	TGTGCCAGCAGCTTAGGGGACAGGGGGCTGTTTTTT	CASSLGDRGLFF
TRBV6-2/TRBV6-3	few	.	TRBJ2-2	TGTGCCAGCAGTTACCAGGCAGCCTCGAACACCGGGGAGCTGTTTTTT	CASSYQAASNTGELFF
TRBV12-3/TRBV12-4	.	.	TRBJ1-1	TGTGCCAGCAGTAGGGCGGGGCTTGAAGCTTTCTTT	CASSRAGLEAFF
TRBV28	.	.	TRBJ2-7	TGTGCCAGCAGTTCCCCCCAAGGCAGGGGATCATACGAGCAGTACTTC	CASSSPQGRGSYEQYF
TRBV10-1	.	.	TRBJ2-7	TGCGCCAGCACCCGACGGAGCTCCTACGAGCAGTACTTC	CASTRRSSYEQYF
TRBV28	.	TRBD1	TRBJ2-5	TGTGCCTCTGCTTCACAGGGGATTCAAGAGACCCAGTACTTC	CASASQGIQETQYF
TRBV27	.	TRBD1	TRBJ2-7	TGTGCCACCGCACGGACAGGTCCCTACGAGCAGTACTTC	CATARTGPYEQYF
TRBV11-2	.	TRBD2	TRBJ2-3	TGTGCCAGCAGCTTAGGGCCAGCGGGGGGGCAAGATACGCAGTATTTT	CASSLGPAGGQDTQYF
TRBV7-9	.	TRBD2	TRBJ2-3	TGTGCCAGCAGCCCAGGGAGAGCGGGAGGGCGAGAAGATACGCAGTATTTT	CASSPGRAGGREDTQYF
TRBV7-3	.	TRBD1	TRBJ2-1	TGTGCCAGCAGCTCAGGGGGCGGGGTCAATGAGCAGTTCTTC	CASSSGGGVNEQFF
TRBV28	.	TRBD2	TRBJ2-3	TGTGCCAGCAGAACATACTACCCGGGACTAGCCGGTCGCACAGATACGCAGTATTTT	CASRTYYPGLAGRTDTQYF
TRBV18	.	TRBD2	TRBJ2-2	TGTGCCAGCTCACGTCCGGGACTAGCGGGAAAGGTGTTGTTTTTT	CASSRPGLAGKVLFF